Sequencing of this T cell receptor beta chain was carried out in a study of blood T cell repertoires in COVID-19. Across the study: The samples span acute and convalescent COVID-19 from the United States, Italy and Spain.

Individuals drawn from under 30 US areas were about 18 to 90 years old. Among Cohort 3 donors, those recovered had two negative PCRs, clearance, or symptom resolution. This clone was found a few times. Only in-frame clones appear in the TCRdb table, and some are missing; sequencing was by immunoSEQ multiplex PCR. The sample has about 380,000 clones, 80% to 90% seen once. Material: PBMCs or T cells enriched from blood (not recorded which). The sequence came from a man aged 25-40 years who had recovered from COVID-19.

DNA for the CDR3: TGCGCCAGCAGCCCCGGGACAGGGCCATATGGCTACACCTTC. It is translated as CASSPGTGPYGYTF. The chain is built from TRBV5-1 and TRBJ1-2, with 9 nucleotides matching TRBD1. CDR3 length: 14 amino acids. Losses at the gene ends were 4 bases for V and 5 bases for J; bases not matched to a gene: 6. Looked up from germline, CDR1 is SGHRS and CDR2 is YFSETQ. The variable domain in full, completed from reference TRBV5-1 and TRBJ1-2, reads KAGVTQTPRYLIKTRGQQVTLSCSPISGHRSVSWYQQTPGQGLQFLFEYFSETQRNKGNFPGRFSGRQFSNSRSEMNVSTLELGDSALYLCASSPGTGPYGYTFGSGTRLTVV.